Each of the 10 T cell receptor beta chains below was sequenced from the same sample in a study of cytomegalovirus exposure and HLA in healthy donors. Amplification used 60 Vbeta primers and 13 Jbeta primers. Libraries were prepared by immunoSEQ multiplex PCR; TCRdb keeps only in-frame clonotypes and omits some of them. In the table there are some 180,000 clones, around 80% of which are singletons. The sequenced sample consisted of PBMCs. These receptors originate from a girl between 10 and 17 years old in good health and CMV-seropositive.

V is TRBV30 and J is TRBJ1-3; TRBD1 matches 11 bases. The trim removed 4 bases at V and 2 bases at J, leaving 4 bases unmatched. Germline V lookup: CDR1 GTSNPN, CDR2 SVGIG (reference sequence). The CDR3 loop spans 15 amino acids. This CDR3 is CAWTRGQGAGNTIYF. CDR3 bases: TGTGCCTGGACCCGGGGACAGGGGGCTGGAAACACCATATATTTT. Combining the CDR3 with reference TRBV30 and TRBJ1-3 gives the whole variable domain SQTIHQWPATLVQPVGSPLSLECTVEGTSNPNLYWYRQAAGRGLQLLFYSVGIGQISSEVPQNLSASRPQDRQFILSSKKLLLSDSGFYLCAWTRGQGAGNTIYFGEGSWLTVV.

The chain is built from TRBV25-1 and TRBJ1-2, with 8 bases that match TRBD1. This CDR3 has 14 residues. Trimming at V came to 6 bases and at J to 2 bases, leaving 5 bases not matched to a gene. Per the germline V gene, CDR1 is MGHDK and CDR2 is SYGVNS. Here the CDR3 reads CASRGTGQNYGYTF. The CDR3, as DNA: TGTGCCAGCAGAGGGACAGGACAGAACTATGGCTACACCTTC.

The chain recombines TRBV7-3 with TRBJ2-7; the match to TRBD2 covers 12 bases. The V gene end was trimmed by 5 bases and the J gene end by 6 bases; junction bases not matched to a gene: 8. This CDR3 spans 15 amino acids. CDR1 SGHTA and CDR2 FQGTGA come from the germline V gene. The CDR3 nucleotides read TGTGCCAGCAGCCGAGCTAGCGGGAGGGCCTCCGAGCAGTACTTC. Translating it yields CASSRASGRASEQYF.

CDR3 region: CASSPRGVPSYEQYF. CDR3 DNA: TGTGCCAGCTCCCCCAGGGGTGTCCCCTCCTACGAGCAGTACTTC. The chain carries TRBV18 and TRBJ2-7; maybe TRBD1 (6 bases). With 6 bases removed from V and 0 bases from J, the gap between germline ends came to 15 bases. The CDR3 covers 15 residues. Germline assignment: CDR1 KGHSH and CDR2 LQKENI.

The chain uses TRBV7-5 and TRBJ2-7; TRBD1, the table's D call, was not compared with the DNA. TRBV7-5 is an annotated pseudogene. The CDR3 loop spans 19 amino acids. The CDR3 reads CVRSLGVTGPRESSYEQYF. The CDR3 bases are TGTGTCAGAAGTTTAGGAGTAACAGGGCCCAGGGAATCCTCCTACGAGCAGTACTTC.

The CDR3 coding sequence is TGTGCCAGTAGTATATGGACAGGGGGTCGGACTGAAGCTTTCTTT. It translates to CASSIWTGGRTEAFF. V and J are TRBV19 and TRBJ1-1; TRBD1 matches at 10 bases. Trimming cost V 2 bases and J 5 bases; bases outside gene matches: 5. The V gene's germline CDR1 is LNHDA and CDR2 SQIVND (reference sequence). This CDR3 spans 15 amino acids. Based on the CDR3 plus reference TRBV19 and TRBJ1-1, the full variable domain is DGGITQSPKYLFRKEGQNVTLSCEQNLNHDAMYWYRQDPGQGLRLIYYSQIVNDFQKGDIAEGYSVSREKKESFPLTVTSAQKNPTAFYLCASSIWTGGRTEAFFGQGTRLTVV.

The J gene is TRBJ2-2, the V gene TRBV10-2, with D unresolved. V was cut by 8 bases and J by 3 bases, with 10 bases left in between. The CDR3 length is 13 residues. CDR1 is WSHSY, CDR2 SAAADI, per germline. This chain's CDR3 is CASRERYTGELFF. The CDR3 DNA sequence: TGCGCCAGCCGAGAGAGATACACCGGGGAGCTGTTTTTT.

The rearrangement joins TRBV11-2 to TRBJ2-7; the match to TRBD2 covers 14 bases. Unmatched junction bases numbered 3, after V lost 4 bases and J lost 1 base. The CDR3 is 16 amino acids. Per the germline V gene, CDR1 is SGHAT and CDR2 is FQNNGV. The CDR3 here is CASSYRLAGGSYEQYF. The CDR3 nucleotides are TGTGCCAGCAGCTACAGACTAGCGGGAGGGTCCTACGAGCAGTACTTC.

V is TRBV5-6 and J is TRBJ2-3, with 7 bases that match TRBD2. From germline, CDR1 is SGHDT and CDR2 YYEEEE. J was trimmed by 6 bases and V by 3 bases; bases with no gene match: 4. This CDR3 is 13 amino acids long. The CDR3 here is CASSSLADDTQYF. The CDR3 bases are TGTGCCAGCAGCTCCCTAGCGGACGATACGCAGTATTTT.

The chain employs TRBV4-1 and TRBJ2-2; 12 positions match TRBD2. V shed 1 base, J shed 5 bases, and the junction held 20 bases outside the gene matches. CDR1 and CDR2 from the germline V gene are MGHRA and YSYEKL. The CDR3 is 22 residues long. This CDR3 is CASSQVTSSLLAGGPLTGELFF. The CDR3 coding sequence is TGCGCCAGCAGCCAAGTTACATCCTCACTCCTAGCGGGAGGGCCTTTGACCGGGGAGCTGTTTTTT.